One sample yielded the 16 T cell receptor beta chains listed below, sequenced in a study of blood T cell repertoires in COVID-19. Only in-frame clones appear in the TCRdb table, and some are missing; sequencing was by immunoSEQ multiplex PCR. The sample contains 180,000 or so clones, around 87% of which appear only once. The sample was peripheral blood. The receptors shown here come from a man younger than 35 with active or convalescent COVID-19.

The chain links TRBV28 to TRBJ2-5, with D unresolved. V gave up 5 bases and J gave up 0 bases, with 13 bases separating them. CDR3 length: 15 residues. Germline CDR1 and CDR2: MDHEN and SYDVKM. This CDR3 is CASSLSTRNQETQYF. CDR3 in DNA: TGTGCCAGCAGTCTTTCCACCAGGAACCAAGAGACCCAGTACTTC. Full variable domain (rest looked up from reference TRBV28 and TRBJ2-5): DVKVTQSSRYLVKRTGEKVFLECVQDMDHENMFWYRQDPGLGLRLIYFSYDVKMKEKGDIPEGYSVSREKKERFSLILESASTNQTSMYLCASSLSTRNQETQYFGPGTRLLVL.

The rearrangement joins TRBV19 to TRBJ2-5; 10 bases match TRBD2. Trimming at V came to 2 bases and at J to 5 bases, leaving 5 bases not matched to a gene. CDR1 LNHDA and CDR2 SQIVND come from the germline V gene (reference sequence). CDR3 size: 15 residues. Here the CDR3 reads CASSILAGELETQYF. CDR3 DNA: TGTGCCAGTAGTATACTAGCGGGGGAATTGGAGACCCAGTACTTC.

The chain couples TRBV2 to TRBJ1-1; D is undetermined. The CDR3 contains 16 residues. Trimming removed 1 base at V and 0 bases at J, with 12 bases between. The V gene's germline CDR1 is SNHLY and CDR2 FYNNEI. The CDR3 reads CASSEDSGLMNTEAFF. The CDR3 DNA is TGTGCCAGCAGTGAAGACTCAGGCCTTATGAACACTGAAGCTTTCTTT.

V and J are TRBV7-6 and TRBJ2-1; TRBD2 agrees at 10 bases. Trimming at V came to 1 base and at J to 0 bases, leaving 6 bases not matched to a gene. The CDR3 covers 18 residues. Germline CDR1 reads SGHVS; CDR2 reads FNYEAQ. This CDR3 reads CASSLVSGGQSSYNEQFF. The DNA of the CDR3 is TGTGCCAGCAGCTTAGTTAGCGGGGGGCAGAGCTCCTACAATGAGCAGTTCTTC.

On this clone itself: Compared with germline, one end of the junction differs, possibly owing to a read error. The chain combines TRBV20-1 with TRBJ1-2; no definite D call. The CDR3 has 11 residues. Germline V CDR1 and CDR2: DFQATT, SNEGSKA (reference sequence). The CDR3 nucleotides are TGCAGTGCTAGAGATCAGGAGGAGATAATCTTC. This codes for CSARDQEEIIF.

The V and J genes are TRBV10-3 and TRBJ1-2, with D tentatively TRBD1 (5 bases). CDR1 and CDR2 from the germline V gene are ENHRY and SYGVKD. The CDR3 contains 13 residues. V was shortened by 6 bases and J by 4 bases, with 12 bases between the two germline ends. The CDR3 region is CAIRAEGAYGYTF. The CDR3 region has the DNA TGTGCCATCAGGGCGGAAGGGGCCTATGGCTACACCTTC.

This clone was recorded once. The rearrangement links TRBV27 to TRBJ2-3; D gene uncertain. CDR1 is MNHEY and CDR2 is SMNVEV in the germline V gene (reference sequence). The CDR3 spans 14 residues. Deletions cut 6 bases from V and 0 bases from J, with 10 bases between. The CDR3 sequence is CASSQRLSTDTQYF. CDR3 sequence (DNA): TGTGCCAGCAGCCAGAGGCTTAGCACAGATACGCAGTATTTT.

The CDR3 sequence is CASSQSGTSAGLGTDTQYF. The CDR3 coding sequence is TGTGCCAGCAGCCAAAGTGGGACTAGCGCAGGGTTAGGTACAGATACGCAGTATTTT. The chain is built from TRBV3-1 (or the pseudogene TRBV3-2) and TRBJ2-3, with 10 bases matching TRBD2. V was clipped by 2 bases and J by 3 bases; unmatched bases: 14. Germline assignment: CDR1 LGHDT and CDR2 YNNKEL (reference sequence). This CDR3 has 19 amino acids.

This clone was detected a few times. V gene TRBV7-9 combines with J gene TRBJ2-7, with 12 bases fitting TRBD2. Losses at the gene ends were 4 bases for V and 9 bases for J; bases not matched to a gene: 13. The CDR3 has 16 residues. Germline V gene data show CDR1 as SEHNR and CDR2 as FQNEAQ (reference sequence). The DNA for the CDR3 is TGTGCCAGCAGCTCCTTACTAGCGGGAGGCCTCGGCACGCAGTACTTC. This encodes CASSSLLAGGLGTQYF.

The V gene is TRBV6-4, the J gene TRBJ2-2; possible D gene TRBD1, 6 bases. CDR1 is MRHNA, CDR2 SNTAGT, per germline. The CDR3 runs 14 residues. Trimming took 3 bases from V and 3 from J, leaving 8 bases between them. CDR3 residues: CASSEGGHTGELFF. In DNA, the CDR3 is TGTGCCAGCAGTGAAGGGGGACACACCGGGGAGCTGTTTTTT.

The count of this clone is one. This chain connects TRBV5-1 to TRBJ1-1, with 8 positions matching TRBD1. Unmatched junction bases numbered 9, after V lost 4 bases and J lost 4 bases. From germline, CDR1 is SGHRS and CDR2 YFSETQ. This CDR3 region has 15 residues. Written as DNA, the CDR3 is TGCGCCAGCAGCGCTTGGACAGGGAGAAGCACTGAAGCTTTCTTT. Amino acids: CASSAWTGRSTEAFF. Full variable domain (outside the CDR3, taken from reference TRBV5-1 and TRBJ1-1): KAGVTQTPRYLIKTRGQQVTLSCSPISGHRSVSWYQQTPGQGLQFLFEYFSETQRNKGNFPGRFSGRQFSNSRSEMNVSTLELGDSALYLCASSAWTGRSTEAFFGQGTRLTVV.

The CDR3 spells CASSPALGQGGGYTF. The CDR3 DNA follows: TGTGCCAGCAGCCCAGCCTTAGGACAGGGTGGAGGCTACACCTTC. This chain links TRBV5-4 with TRBJ1-2; TRBD1 aligns across 8 bases. The ends lost 4 bases at V and 8 bases at J; junction bases unmatched: 13. Germline assignment: CDR1 SGHNT and CDR2 YYREEE (reference sequence). The CDR3 is 15 amino acids.

This chain connects TRBV10-1 to TRBJ2-3; D is perhaps TRBD1 (5 bases). The CDR3 is 14 residues long. V gave up 3 bases and J gave up 5 bases, with 12 bases separating them. Germline-derived CDR1 and CDR2 are WNHNN and SYGVQD (reference sequence). The CDR3 reads CASSEGAAGDTQYF. The CDR3 bases are TGCGCCAGCAGTGAAGGGGCCGCAGGAGATACGCAGTATTTT.

The J gene is TRBJ1-1, the V gene TRBV9; unclear D gene. Trimming cost V 3 bases and J 1 base, with 10 bases left between them. Per germline, CDR1 SGDLS and CDR2 YYNGEE. The CDR3 spans 14 residues. The CDR3 loop reads CASSDFEWNTEAFF. As DNA, the CDR3 is TGTGCCAGCAGCGATTTTGAGTGGAACACTGAAGCTTTCTTT.

V gene TRBV2 combines with J gene TRBJ2-3; weak D call: TRBD1 (6 bases). V lost 11 bases and J 4 bases, leaving 13 bases between the germline ends. Germline lookup yields CDR1 SNHLY and CDR2 FYNNEI. The CDR3 is 12 residues long. In DNA form, the CDR3 reads TGTGCCGGAAGGACAGAGGCAGATACGCAGTATTTT. It is translated as CAGRTEADTQYF.

The chain recombines TRBV19 with TRBJ2-4; a possible D gene is TRBD2 (6 bases). The V end lost 5 bases, the J end lost 0 bases, and 14 bases lay between the germline ends. The V gene's germline CDR1 is LNHDA and CDR2 SQIVND (reference sequence). The CDR3 has 16 amino acids. The CDR3 sequence is CASSGIPGLAKNIQYF. The CDR3 DNA reads as TGTGCCAGTAGTGGAATACCGGGACTAGCCAAAAACATTCAGTACTTC.